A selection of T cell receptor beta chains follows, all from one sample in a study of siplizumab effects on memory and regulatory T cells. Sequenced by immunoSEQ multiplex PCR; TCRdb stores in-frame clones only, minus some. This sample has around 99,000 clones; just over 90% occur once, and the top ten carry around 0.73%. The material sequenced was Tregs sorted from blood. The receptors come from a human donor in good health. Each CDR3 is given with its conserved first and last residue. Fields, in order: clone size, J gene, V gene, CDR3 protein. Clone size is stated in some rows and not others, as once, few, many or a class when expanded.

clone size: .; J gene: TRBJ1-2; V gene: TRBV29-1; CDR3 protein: CSVESGSYGYTF
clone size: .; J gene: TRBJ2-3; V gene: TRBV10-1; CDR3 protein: CASSESTSGSTDTQYF
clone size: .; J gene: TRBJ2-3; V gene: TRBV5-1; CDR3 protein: CASSLAQGPTDTQYF
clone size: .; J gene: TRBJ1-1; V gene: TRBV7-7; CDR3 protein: CASSLITGPTEAFF
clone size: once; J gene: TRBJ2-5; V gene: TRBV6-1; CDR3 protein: CASSDPGGGQRGTQYF
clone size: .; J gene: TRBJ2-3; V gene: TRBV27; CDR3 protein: CASSFLGTDTQYF
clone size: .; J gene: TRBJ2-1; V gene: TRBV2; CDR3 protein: CASSLLAGEVNEQFF
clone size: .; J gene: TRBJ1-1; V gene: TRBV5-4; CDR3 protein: CASSLPGPMNTEAFF
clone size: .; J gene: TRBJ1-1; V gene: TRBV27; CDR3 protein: CASSGQGKSEAFF
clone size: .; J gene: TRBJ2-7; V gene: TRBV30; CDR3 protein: CAWSVGPAYEQYF
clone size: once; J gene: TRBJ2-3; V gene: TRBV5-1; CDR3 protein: CASSASSTDTQYF
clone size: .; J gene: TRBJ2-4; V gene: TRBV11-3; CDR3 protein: CASSLGSGKNIQYF
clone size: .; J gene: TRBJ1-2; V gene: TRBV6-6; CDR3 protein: CASSYSGLRQNYGYTF
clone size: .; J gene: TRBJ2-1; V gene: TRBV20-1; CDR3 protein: CSARVVNEQFF
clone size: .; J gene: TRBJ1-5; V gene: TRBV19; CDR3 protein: CASSLTSQPQHF
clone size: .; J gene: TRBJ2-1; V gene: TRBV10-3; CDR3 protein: CAITGTGGYEQFF
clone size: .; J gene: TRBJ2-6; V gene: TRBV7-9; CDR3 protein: CASTSTGYYSGGANVLTF
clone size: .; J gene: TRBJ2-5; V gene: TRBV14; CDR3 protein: CASSRTGETQYF
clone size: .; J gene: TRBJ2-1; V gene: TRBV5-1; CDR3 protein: CASSLEVKVGQFF
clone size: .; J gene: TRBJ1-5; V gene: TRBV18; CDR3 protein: CASSPLAENQPQHF
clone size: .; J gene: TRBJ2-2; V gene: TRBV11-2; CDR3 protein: CASSQTDRRDGELFF
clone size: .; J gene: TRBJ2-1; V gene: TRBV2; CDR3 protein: CASSETSSYNEQFF
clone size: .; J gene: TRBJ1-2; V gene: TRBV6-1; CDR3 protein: CASTGMRGVPNGYTF
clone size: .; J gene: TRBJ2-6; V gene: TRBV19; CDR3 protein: CASRGTGQNVLTF
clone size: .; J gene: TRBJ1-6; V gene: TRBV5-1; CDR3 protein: CASMEGGSSYNSPLHF
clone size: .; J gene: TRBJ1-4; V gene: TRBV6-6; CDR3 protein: CASSYGGADEKLFF
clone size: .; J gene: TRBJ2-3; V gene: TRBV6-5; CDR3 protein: CASSYSHSSTDTQYF
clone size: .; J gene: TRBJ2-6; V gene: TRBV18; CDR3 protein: CASSLEMQEWLSSGANVLTF
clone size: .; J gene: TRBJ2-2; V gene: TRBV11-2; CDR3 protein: CASRPDRGQVGDSTGELFF
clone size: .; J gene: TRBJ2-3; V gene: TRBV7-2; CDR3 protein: CASSLVGKRGGYF
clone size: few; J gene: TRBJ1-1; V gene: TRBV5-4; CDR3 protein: CASSFDQESFF
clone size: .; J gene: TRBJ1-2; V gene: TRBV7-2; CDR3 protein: CASTPQGVYGYTF
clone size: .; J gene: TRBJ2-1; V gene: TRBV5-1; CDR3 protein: CASSLVLDSYNEQFF
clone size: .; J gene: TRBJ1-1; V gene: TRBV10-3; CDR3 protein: CAIKGGGSGTEAFF
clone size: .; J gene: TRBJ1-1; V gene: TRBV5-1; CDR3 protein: CASSTGWQNTEAFF
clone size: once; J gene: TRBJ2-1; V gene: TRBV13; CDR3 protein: CASSLEASGSLFF
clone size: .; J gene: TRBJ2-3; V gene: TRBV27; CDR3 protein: CASSLLGQGGTDTQYF
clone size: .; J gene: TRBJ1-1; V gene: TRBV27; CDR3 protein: CASSFRGQGNTEAFF
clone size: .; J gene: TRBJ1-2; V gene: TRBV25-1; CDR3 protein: CASSKTGGSYGYTF
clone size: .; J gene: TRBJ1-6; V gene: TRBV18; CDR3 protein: CASSRQQNSPLHF
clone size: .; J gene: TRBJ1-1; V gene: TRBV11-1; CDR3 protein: CASSLAPVNTEAFF
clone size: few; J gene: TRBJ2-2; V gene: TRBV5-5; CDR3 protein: CASRTGQGITGELFF
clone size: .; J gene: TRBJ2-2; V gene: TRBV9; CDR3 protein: CASSIRLADTGELFF
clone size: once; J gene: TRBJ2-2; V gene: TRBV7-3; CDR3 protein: CASSLVTNTGELFF
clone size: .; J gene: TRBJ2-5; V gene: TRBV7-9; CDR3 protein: CASSLERGFRETQYF
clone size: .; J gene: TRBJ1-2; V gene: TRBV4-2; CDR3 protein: CASRPDGGANYGYTF
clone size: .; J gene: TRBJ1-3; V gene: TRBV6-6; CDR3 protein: CASSWTGTDSGNTIYF
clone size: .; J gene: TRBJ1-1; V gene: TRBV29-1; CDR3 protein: CSGTEVGTEAFF
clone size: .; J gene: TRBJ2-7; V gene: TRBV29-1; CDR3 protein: CSVRTGWYEQYF
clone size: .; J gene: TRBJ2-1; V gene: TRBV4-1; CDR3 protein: CASSTQPGLAEQKEQFF
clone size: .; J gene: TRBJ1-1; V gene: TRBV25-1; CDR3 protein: CASSELKGAAEAFF
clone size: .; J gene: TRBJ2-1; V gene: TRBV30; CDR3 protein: CAWSLQGQGEQFF
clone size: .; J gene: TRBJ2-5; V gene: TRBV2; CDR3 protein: CASSATRTEGAQYF
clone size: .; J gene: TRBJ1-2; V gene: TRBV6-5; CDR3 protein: CASSYGGYGYTF